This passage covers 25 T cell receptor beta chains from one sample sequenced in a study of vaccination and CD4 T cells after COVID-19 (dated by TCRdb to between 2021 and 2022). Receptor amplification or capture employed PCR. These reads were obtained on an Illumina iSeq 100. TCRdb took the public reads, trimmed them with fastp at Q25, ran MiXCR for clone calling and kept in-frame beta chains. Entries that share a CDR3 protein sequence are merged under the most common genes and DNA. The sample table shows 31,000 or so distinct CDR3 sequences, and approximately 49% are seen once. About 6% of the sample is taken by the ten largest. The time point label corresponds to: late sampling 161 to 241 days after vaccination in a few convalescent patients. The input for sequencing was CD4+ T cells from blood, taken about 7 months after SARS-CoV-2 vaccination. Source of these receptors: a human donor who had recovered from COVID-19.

CDR3: CASRTLGTLGADTQYF. CDR3 sequence (DNA): TGTGCCAGTAGGACCCTCGGGACATTGGGGGCAGATACGCAGTATTTT. V usage is TRBV19 and J usage is TRBJ2-3; perhaps TRBD1 as D (6 bases). V was cut by 6 bases and J by 4 bases, with 20 bases left in between. This CDR3 spans 16 amino acids. Germline assignment: CDR1 LNHDA and CDR2 SQIVND (reference sequence).

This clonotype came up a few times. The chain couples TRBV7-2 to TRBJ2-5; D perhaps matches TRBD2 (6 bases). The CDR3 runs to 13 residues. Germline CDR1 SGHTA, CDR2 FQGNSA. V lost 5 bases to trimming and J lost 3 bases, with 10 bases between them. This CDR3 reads CASSPTGEETQYF. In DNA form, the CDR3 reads TGTGCCAGCAGCCCCACGGGAGAAGAGACCCAGTACTTC.

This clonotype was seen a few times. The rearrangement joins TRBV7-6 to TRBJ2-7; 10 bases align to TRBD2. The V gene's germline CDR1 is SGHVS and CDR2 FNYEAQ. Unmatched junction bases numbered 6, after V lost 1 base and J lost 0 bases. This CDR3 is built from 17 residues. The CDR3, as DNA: TGTGCCAGCAGCTTAGTGGCTAGCGGGAGATCCTCCTACGAGCAGTACTTC. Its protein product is CASSLVASGRSSYEQYF.

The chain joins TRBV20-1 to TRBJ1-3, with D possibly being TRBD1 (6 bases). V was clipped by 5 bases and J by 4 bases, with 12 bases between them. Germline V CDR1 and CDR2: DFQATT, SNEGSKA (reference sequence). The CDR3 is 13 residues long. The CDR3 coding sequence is TGCAGTGCTCAACAGGGCACGGGAAACACCATATATTTT. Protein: CSAQQGTGNTIYF.

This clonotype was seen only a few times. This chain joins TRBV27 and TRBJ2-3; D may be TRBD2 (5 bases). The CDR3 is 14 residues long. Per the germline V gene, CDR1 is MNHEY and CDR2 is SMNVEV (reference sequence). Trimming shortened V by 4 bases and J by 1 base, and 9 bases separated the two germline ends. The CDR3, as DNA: TGTGCCAGCAGTTCGCCCGGGGGCACAGATACGCAGTATTTT. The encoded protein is CASSSPGGTDTQYF.

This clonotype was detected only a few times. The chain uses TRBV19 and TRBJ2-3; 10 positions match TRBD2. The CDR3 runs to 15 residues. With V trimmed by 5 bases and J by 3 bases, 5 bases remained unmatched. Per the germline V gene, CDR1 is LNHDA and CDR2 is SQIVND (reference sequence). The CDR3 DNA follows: TGTGCCAGTAGTCTAAGCGGGAGGGCAACAGATACGCAGTATTTT. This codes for CASSLSGRATDTQYF.

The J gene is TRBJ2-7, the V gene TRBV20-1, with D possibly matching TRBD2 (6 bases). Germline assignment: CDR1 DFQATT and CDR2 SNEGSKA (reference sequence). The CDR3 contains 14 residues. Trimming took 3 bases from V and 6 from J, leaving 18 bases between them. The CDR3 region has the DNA TGCAGTGCTAGTATTAGCGGAGGGGAGATCGAGCAGTACTTC. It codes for CSASISGGEIEQYF.

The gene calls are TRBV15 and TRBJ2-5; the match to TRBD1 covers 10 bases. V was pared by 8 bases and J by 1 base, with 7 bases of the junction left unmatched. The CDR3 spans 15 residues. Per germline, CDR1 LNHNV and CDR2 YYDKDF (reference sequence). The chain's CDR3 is CATGPGQGPQETQYF. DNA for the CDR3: TGTGCCACCGGTCCGGGACAGGGGCCCCAAGAGACCCAGTACTTC. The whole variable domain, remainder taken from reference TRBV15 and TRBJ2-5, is DAMVIQNPRYQVTQFGKPVTLSCSQTLNHNVMYWYQQKSSQAPKLLFHYYDKDFNNEADTPDNFQSRRPNTSFCFLDIRSPGLGDTAMYLCATGPGQGPQETQYFGPGTRLLVL.

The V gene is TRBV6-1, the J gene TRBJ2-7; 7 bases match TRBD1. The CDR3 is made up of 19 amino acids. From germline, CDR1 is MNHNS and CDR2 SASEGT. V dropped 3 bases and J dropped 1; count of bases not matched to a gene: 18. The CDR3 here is CASSDYFAIYVGQSYEQYF. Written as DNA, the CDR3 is TGTGCCAGCAGTGACTATTTTGCGATCTACGTGGGACAGTCCTACGAGCAGTACTTC.

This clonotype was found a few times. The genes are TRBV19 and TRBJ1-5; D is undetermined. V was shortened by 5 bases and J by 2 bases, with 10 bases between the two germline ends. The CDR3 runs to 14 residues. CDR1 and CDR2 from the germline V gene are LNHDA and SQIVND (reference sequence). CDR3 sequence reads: CASSEGFGNQPQHF. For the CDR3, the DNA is TGTGCCAGTAGTGAGGGTTTCGGCAATCAGCCCCAGCATTTT.

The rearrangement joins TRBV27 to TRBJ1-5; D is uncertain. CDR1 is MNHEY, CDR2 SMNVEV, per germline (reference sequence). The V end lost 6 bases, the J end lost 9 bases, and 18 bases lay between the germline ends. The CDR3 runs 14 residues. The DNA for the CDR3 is TGTGCCAGCAGGCCGGGATTACCGAGTGGGCCCCAGCATTTT. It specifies CASRPGLPSGPQHF.

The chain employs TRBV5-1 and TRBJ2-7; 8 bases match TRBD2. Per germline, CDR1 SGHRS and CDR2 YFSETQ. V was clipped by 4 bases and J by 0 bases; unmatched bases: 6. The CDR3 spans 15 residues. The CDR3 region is CASSLGLASSYEQYF. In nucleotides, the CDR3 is TGCGCCAGCAGCCTAGGACTAGCTAGCTCCTACGAGCAGTACTTC.

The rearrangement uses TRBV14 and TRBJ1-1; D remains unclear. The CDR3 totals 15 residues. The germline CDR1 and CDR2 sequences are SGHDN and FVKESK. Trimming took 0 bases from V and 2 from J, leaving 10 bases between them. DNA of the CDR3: TGTGCCAGCAGCCAAGACCGGGGAGGCAACACTGAAGCTTTCTTT. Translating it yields CASSQDRGGNTEAFF.

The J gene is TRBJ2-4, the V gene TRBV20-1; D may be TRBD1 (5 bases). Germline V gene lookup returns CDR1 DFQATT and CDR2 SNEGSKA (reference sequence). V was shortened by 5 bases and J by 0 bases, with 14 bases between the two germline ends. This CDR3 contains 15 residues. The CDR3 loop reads CSAQTDILAKNIQYF. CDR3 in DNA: TGCAGTGCTCAGACGGACATACTAGCCAAAAACATTCAGTACTTC.

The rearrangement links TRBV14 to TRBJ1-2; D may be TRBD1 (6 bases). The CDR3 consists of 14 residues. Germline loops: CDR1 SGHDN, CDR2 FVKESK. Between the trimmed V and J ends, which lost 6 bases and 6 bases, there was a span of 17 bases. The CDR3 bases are TGTGCCAGCAGGGGAGGGGGGGCGATTGATGGCTACACCTTC. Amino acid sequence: CASRGGGAIDGYTF.

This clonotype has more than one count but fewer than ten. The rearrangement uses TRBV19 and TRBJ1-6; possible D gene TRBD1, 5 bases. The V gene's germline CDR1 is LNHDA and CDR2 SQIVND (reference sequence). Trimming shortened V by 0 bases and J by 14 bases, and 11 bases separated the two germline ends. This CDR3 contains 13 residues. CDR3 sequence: CASSIESGATLHF. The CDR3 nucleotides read TGTGCCAGTAGTATAGAGTCTGGGGCTACCCTCCACTTT.

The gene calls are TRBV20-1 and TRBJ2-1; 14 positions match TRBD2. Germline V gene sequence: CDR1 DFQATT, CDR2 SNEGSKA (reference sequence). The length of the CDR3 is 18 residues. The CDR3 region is CRASRGLAGVGSYNEQFF. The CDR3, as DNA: TGCAGGGCCTCGAGGGGACTAGCGGGAGTTGGGTCCTACAATGAGCAGTTCTTC.

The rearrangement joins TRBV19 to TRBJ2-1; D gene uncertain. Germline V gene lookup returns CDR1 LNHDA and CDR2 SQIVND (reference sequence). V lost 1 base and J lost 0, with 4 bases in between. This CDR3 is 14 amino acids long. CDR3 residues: CASSIGNSYNEQFF. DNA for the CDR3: TGTGCCAGTAGTATAGGGAACTCCTACAATGAGCAGTTCTTC.

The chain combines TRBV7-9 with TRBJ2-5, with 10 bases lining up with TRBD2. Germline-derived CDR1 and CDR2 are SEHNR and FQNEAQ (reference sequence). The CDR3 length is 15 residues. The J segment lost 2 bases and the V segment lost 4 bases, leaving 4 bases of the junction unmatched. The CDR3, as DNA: TGTGCCAGCAGCTCAGGTAGCGGGAGGCAAGAGACCCAGTACTTC. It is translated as CASSSGSGRQETQYF.

As DNA, the CDR3 is TGTGCCAGCAGACGTGAATACAGGGGTAACTCTGGAAACACCATATATTTT. Its translation: CASRREYRGNSGNTIYF. This chain links TRBV7-9 with TRBJ1-3; the match to TRBD1 covers 7 bases. V gave up 6 bases and J gave up 0 bases; unmatched junction bases: 11. Germline lookup yields CDR1 SEHNR and CDR2 FQNEAQ (reference sequence). This CDR3 spans 17 amino acids.

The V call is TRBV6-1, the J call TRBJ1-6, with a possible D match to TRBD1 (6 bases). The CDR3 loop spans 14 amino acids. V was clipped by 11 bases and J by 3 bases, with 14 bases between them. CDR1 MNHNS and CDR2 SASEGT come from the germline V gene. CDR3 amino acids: CAGTDRLYNSPLHF. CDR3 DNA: TGTGCCGGCACCGACAGGCTCTATAATTCACCCCTCCACTTT.

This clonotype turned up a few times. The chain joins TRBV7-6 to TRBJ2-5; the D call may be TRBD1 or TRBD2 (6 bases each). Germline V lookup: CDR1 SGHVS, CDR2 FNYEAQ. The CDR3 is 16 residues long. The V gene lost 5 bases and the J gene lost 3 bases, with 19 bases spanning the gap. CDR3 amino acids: CASSPPRDWTEETQYF. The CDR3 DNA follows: TGTGCCAGCAGCCCACCTCGGGACTGGACAGAAGAGACCCAGTACTTC.

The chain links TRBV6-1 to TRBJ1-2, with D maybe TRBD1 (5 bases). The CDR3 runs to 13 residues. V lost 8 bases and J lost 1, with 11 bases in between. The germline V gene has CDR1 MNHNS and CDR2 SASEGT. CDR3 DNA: TGTGCCAGCCGAAGGGGACTTAACTATGGCTACACCTTC. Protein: CASRRGLNYGYTF.

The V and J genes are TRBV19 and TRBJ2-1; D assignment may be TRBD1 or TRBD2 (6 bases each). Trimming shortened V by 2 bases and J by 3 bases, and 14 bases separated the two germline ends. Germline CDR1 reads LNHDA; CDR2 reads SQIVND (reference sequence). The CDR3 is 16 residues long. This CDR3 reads CASSITGAELYNEQFF. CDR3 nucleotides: TGTGCCAGTAGTATAACGGGGGCGGAACTCTACAATGAGCAGTTCTTC. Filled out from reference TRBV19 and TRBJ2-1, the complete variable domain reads DGGITQSPKYLFRKEGQNVTLSCEQNLNHDAMYWYRQDPGQGLRLIYYSQIVNDFQKGDIAEGYSVSREKKESFPLTVTSAQKNPTAFYLCASSITGAELYNEQFFGPGTRLTVL.

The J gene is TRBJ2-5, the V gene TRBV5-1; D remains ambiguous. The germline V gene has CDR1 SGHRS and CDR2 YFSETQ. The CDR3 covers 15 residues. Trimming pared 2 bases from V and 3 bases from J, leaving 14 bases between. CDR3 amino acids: CASSFNLLGEETQYF. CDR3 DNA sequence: TGCGCCAGCAGCTTTAATCTTCTAGGAGAAGAGACCCAGTACTTC.